This T cell receptor (beta chain) appears in the sequencing data of a study of Tregs in tolerant kidney transplant recipients. TCRdb's copy holds only in-frame clones and misses some; the assay was immunoSEQ multiplex PCR. The sample has 55,000 to 80,000 clones; less than 98% are singletons. The source material was Tregs from blood, sampled before the transplant. This receptor was obtained from a human donor who received a combined kidney and bone marrow transplant.

CDR3 nucleotides: TGCGCCAGCAGCTACAGGGGGGATAATGAAAAACTGTTTTTT. Translation gives CASSYRGDNEKLFF. The chain has TRBV5-1 and TRBJ1-4; 8 positions match TRBD1. Trimming took 3 bases from V and 4 from J; bases not matched to a gene: 2. CDR3 length equals 14 residues. Germline CDR1 SGHRS, CDR2 YFSETQ.